These 25 T cell receptor beta chains share one sample of origin, sequenced in a study of blood T cell repertoires in COVID-19. This table comes from immunoSEQ multiplex PCR, and its TCRdb copy is limited to in-frame clones, with some not included. The repertoire holds approximately 290,000 clones, with around 85% as singletons. Input material: PBMCs or T cells enriched from blood (not recorded which). The receptors here all came from a woman in her twenties or thirties who had recovered from COVID-19.

This chain uses TRBV9 with TRBJ2-3, with 11 nucleotides matching TRBD2. This CDR3 spans 19 amino acids. Germline V gene data show CDR1 as SGDLS and CDR2 as YYNGEE. J was trimmed by 5 bases and V by 3 bases; bases with no gene match: 17. This chain's CDR3 is CASSAEGLAGGVKRDTQYF. DNA for the CDR3: TGTGCCAGCAGCGCCGAGGGGCTAGCGGGGGGAGTAAAGCGAGATACGCAGTATTTT.

The rearrangement uses TRBV24-1 and TRBJ2-1; D is perhaps TRBD2 (5 bases). V lost 4 bases to trimming and J lost 3 bases, with 18 bases between them. The CDR3 is 17 amino acids. The germline gives CDR1 KGHDR, CDR2 SFDVKD. The CDR3 coding sequence is TGTGCCACCAGTGACCCCCGAGGGCTGATGAACTACAATGAGCAGTTCTTC. Translated, it gives CATSDPRGLMNYNEQFF.

The chain employs TRBV10-2 and TRBJ1-4, with a possible D match to TRBD1 (6 bases). V lost 0 bases and J 7 bases, leaving 12 bases between the germline ends. CDR3 length: 15 residues. Germline assignment: CDR1 WSHSY and CDR2 SAAADI. The CDR3, as DNA: TGCGCCAGCAGTGAGTCCGGCAGGGGTCGTGAAAAACTGTTTTTT. This codes for CASSESGRGREKLFF.

The V call is TRBV4-1, the J call TRBJ2-7; 9 positions agree with TRBD1. The germline V gene has CDR1 MGHRA and CDR2 YSYEKL. The CDR3 consists of 14 residues. V dropped 4 bases and J dropped 3; count of bases not matched to a gene: 4. In nucleotides, the CDR3 is TGCGCCAGCAGCCCACGACAGGGGGACTACGAGCAGTACTTC. Its protein product is CASSPRQGDYEQYF.

The rearrangement joins TRBV7-2 to TRBJ1-6; the match to TRBD1 covers 8 bases. This CDR3 is 16 amino acids long. CDR1 and CDR2 (germline): SGHTA, FQGNSA. The trim removed 1 base at V and 9 bases at J, leaving 8 bases unmatched. CDR3 coding DNA: TGTGCCAGCAGCTTAGATAGACAGGGGTTGGGTTCACCCCTCCACTTT. This translates into CASSLDRQGLGSPLHF.

The chain employs TRBV7-9 and TRBJ2-2, with TRBD2 matching over 7 bases. This CDR3 has 13 residues. Germline V gene lookup returns CDR1 SEHNR and CDR2 FQNEAQ (reference sequence). Trimming cost V 4 bases and J 6 bases; bases outside gene matches: 2. CDR3 nucleotides: TGTGCCAGCAGCTGGGAGGGTCCCGGGGAGCTGTTTTTT. Its protein is CASSWEGPGELFF. Together with reference TRBV7-9 and TRBJ2-2, the CDR3 gives the full variable domain: DTGVSQNPRHKITKRGQNVTFRCDPISEHNRLYWYRQTLGQGPEFLTYFQNEAQLEKSRLLSDRFSAERPKGSFSTLEIQRTEQGDSAMYLCASSWEGPGELFFGEGSRLTVL.

The chain links TRBV27 to TRBJ2-3; D gene ambiguous. The CDR3 is 16 amino acids. Germline CDR1 reads MNHEY; CDR2 reads SMNVEV (reference sequence). V shed 6 bases and J shed 2 bases, with 18 bases lying between them. CDR3 amino acids: CASRNRGLGNTDTQYF. The CDR3 nucleotides are TGTGCCAGCAGGAACCGTGGCCTAGGAAACACAGATACGCAGTATTTT.

In this sample, this clone turned up a few times. This chain links TRBV24-1 with TRBJ1-1; TRBD1 matches at 8 bases. J lost 5 bases, V lost 5 bases, and 9 bases had no gene match. Germline V gene sequence: CDR1 KGHDR, CDR2 SFDVKD. This CDR3 region has 15 residues. For the CDR3, the DNA is TGTGCCACCAGTGCCTTGAGACAGGGGCTGACTGAAGCTTTCTTT. Amino acids: CATSALRQGLTEAFF.

The gene calls are TRBV25-1 and TRBJ2-2; possible D gene TRBD1, 7 bases. V was clipped by 11 bases and J by 3 bases, with 16 bases between them. Germline V gene sequence: CDR1 MGHDK, CDR2 SYGVNS. This CDR3 region has 14 residues. CDR3 DNA sequence: TGTGCCGCATCGGGCAGGGGGGACACCGGGGAGCTGTTTTTT. Protein sequence: CAASGRGDTGELFF.

DNA for the CDR3: TGTGCCAGCAGCACATCGCTCAGGGATGGCTACACCTTC. Its translation is CASSTSLRDGYTF. The chain joins TRBV6-5 to TRBJ1-2; D might be TRBD1 (5 bases). The CDR3 contains 13 residues. The V end lost 6 bases, the J end lost 6 bases, and 14 bases lay between the germline ends. Looked up from germline, CDR1 is MNHEY and CDR2 is SVGAGI.

V is TRBV6-6 and J is TRBJ2-7; D remains unclear. Germline V gene sequence: CDR1 MNHNY, CDR2 SVGAGI (reference sequence). This CDR3 is 11 amino acids long. The V end lost 1 base, the J end lost 8 bases, and 6 bases lay between the germline ends. This CDR3 is CASSYLEKQYF. CDR3 sequence (DNA): TGTGCCAGCAGTTACTTGGAGAAGCAGTACTTC.

This clone came up once. The chain employs TRBV2 and TRBJ2-1, with unresolved D. V shed 4 bases and J shed 2 bases, with 3 bases lying between them. This CDR3 is built from 12 residues. Germline CDR1 SNHLY, CDR2 FYNNEI. As DNA, the CDR3 is TGTGCCAGCAGTGTTACCTACAATGAGCAGTTCTTC. It translates to CASSVTYNEQFF. Looking up the rest from reference TRBV2 and TRBJ2-1 gives the full variable domain: EPEVTQTPSHQVTQMGQEVILRCVPISNHLYFYWYRQILGQKVEFLVSFYNNEISEKSEIFDDQFSVERPDGSNFTLKIRSTKLEDSAMYFCASSVTYNEQFFGPGTRLTVL.

Regarding this clone: The same CDR3 also results from other DNA sequences found in this sample. The chain has TRBV5-4 and TRBJ1-1; 10 nucleotides match TRBD1. The ends lost 3 bases at V and 3 bases at J; junction bases unmatched: 2. This CDR3 is 14 amino acids long. The germline V gene encodes CDR1 SGHNT and CDR2 YYREEE (reference sequence). The CDR3 DNA sequence: TGTGCCAGCAGCTCTGGGACAGGGGACACTGAAGCTTTCTTT. It codes for CASSSGTGDTEAFF.

This chain connects TRBV5-1 to TRBJ2-5; D is unresolved. Trimming left V 0 bases short and J 7 bases short, with 16 bases between. The CDR3 runs 15 residues. CDR1 and CDR2 (germline): SGHRS, YFSETQ. CDR3 DNA sequence: TGCGCCAGCAGCTTGGCCGTCGGTGCGTCGGGGACCCAGTACTTC. Translated: CASSLAVGASGTQYF.

This clone was found a few times. The chain is built from TRBV28 and TRBJ2-1; D remains unclear. There are 15 residues in the CDR3. CDR1 and CDR2 from the germline V gene are MDHEN and SYDVKM. Trimming cost V 2 bases and J 0 bases, with 8 bases left between them. CDR3 loop: CASSLIRSSYNEQFF. The DNA for the CDR3 is TGTGCCAGCAGTTTAATTAGGAGCTCCTACAATGAGCAGTTCTTC.

The chain employs TRBV14 and TRBJ1-2; TRBD1 is a possible D gene (5 bases). Trimming stripped 1 base from V and 0 bases from J, with 6 bases between. CDR1 is SGHDN, CDR2 FVKESK, per germline. The CDR3 covers 14 residues. The CDR3 nucleotides are TGTGCCAGCAGCCAAGGCAGGGCTAACTATGGCTACACCTTC. It yields the protein CASSQGRANYGYTF.

The chain couples TRBV7-9 to TRBJ1-4, with TRBD1 identical over 9 bases. The ends lost 6 bases at V and 3 bases at J; junction bases unmatched: 5. This CDR3 has 15 amino acids. The germline V gene encodes CDR1 SEHNR and CDR2 FQNEAQ (reference sequence). CDR3 bases: TGTGCCAGCAGTTTACAGGGGGCGGCTAATGAAAAACTGTTTTTT. It specifies CASSLQGAANEKLFF.

The chain joins TRBV30 to TRBJ1-1, with no clear D. CDR3 size: 13 residues. Trimming pared 1 base from V and 4 bases from J, leaving 10 bases between. The V gene's germline CDR1 is GTSNPN and CDR2 SVGIG (reference sequence). CDR3: CAWSEVRFTEAFF. CDR3 coding DNA: TGTGCCTGGAGTGAAGTCAGATTCACTGAAGCTTTCTTT.

This chain uses TRBV6-5 with TRBJ1-2, with 7 nucleotides matching TRBD1. This CDR3 contains 15 residues. Germline-derived CDR1 and CDR2 are MNHEY and SVGAGI. J gave up 2 bases and V 3 bases, and 6 bases lay outside the gene matches. The DNA for the CDR3 is TGTGCCAGCAGTTATGGGATGACAGGGAACTATGGCTACACCTTC. Its protein is CASSYGMTGNYGYTF.

This clone occurred once. The rearrangement uses TRBV30 and TRBJ1-2; TRBD1 aligns across 9 bases. CDR3 length equals 13 residues. Germline V gene data show CDR1 as GTSNPN and CDR2 as SVGIG (reference sequence). The V segment lost 3 bases and the J segment 5 bases; nucleotides outside the gene matches: 4. CDR3 region: CAWSRGQGYGYTF. The CDR3 DNA is TGTGCCTGGAGCAGGGGACAGGGTTATGGCTACACCTTC.

The chain is built from TRBV6-6 and TRBJ1-6; D is unresolved. V lost 4 bases and J lost 7, with 5 bases in between. CDR3 size: 12 residues. Looked up from germline, CDR1 is MNHNY and CDR2 is SVGAGI (reference sequence). CDR3: CASSFVNSPLHF. As DNA, the CDR3 is TGTGCCAGCAGTTTCGTCAATTCACCCCTCCACTTT.

V and J are TRBV7-2 and TRBJ1-2; tentatively, D is TRBD1 (6 bases). Germline-derived CDR1 and CDR2 are SGHTA and FQGNSA. This CDR3 is built from 14 residues. The ends were cut back, 4 bases at V and 4 bases at J, with 13 bases in the middle. CDR3 sequence: CASSYVQGGYGYTF. The DNA of the CDR3 is TGTGCCAGCAGCTATGTACAGGGCGGCTATGGCTACACCTTC.

This chain connects TRBV30 to TRBJ2-3, with 7 positions matching TRBD1. CDR1 and CDR2 from the germline V gene are GTSNPN and SVGIG (reference sequence). The V segment lost 2 bases and the J segment 2 bases; nucleotides outside the gene matches: 1. This CDR3 is 13 amino acids long. The CDR3 loop reads CAWSQGVTDTQYF. The CDR3 DNA reads as TGTGCCTGGAGTCAGGGGGTCACAGATACGCAGTATTTT.

The chain links TRBV5-6 to TRBJ1-1; 9 nucleotides align to TRBD1. The V segment lost 3 bases and the J segment 5 bases; nucleotides outside the gene matches: 8. Germline values: CDR1 SGHDT, CDR2 YYEEEE. CDR3 length: 15 residues. Written as DNA, the CDR3 is TGTGCCAGCAGCTGGACAGGACAGGGGTTTACTGAAGCTTTCTTT. Translation: CASSWTGQGFTEAFF.

The V call is TRBV28, the J call TRBJ2-5; no reliable D call. V dropped 5 bases and J dropped 2 bases, with 12 bases sitting between them. The CDR3 runs 14 residues. Germline lookup yields CDR1 MDHEN and CDR2 SYDVKM. The CDR3: CASSLDSRQETQYF. The DNA of the CDR3 is TGTGCCAGCAGTCTCGACTCCCGGCAAGAGACCCAGTACTTC.